Below, one TCR beta chain is given with its context. Each donor was a healthy Caucasian individual from Russia, aged roughly 6 to 90. Using a J-beta primer mix together with a sample-barcoded 5' primer, a second PCR was run for roughly 6 to 11 cycles. Each cDNA molecule, via a template-switch adaptor with 12 random nucleotides, was tagged. TCRdb independently ran MiXCR on the 5' RACE reads; one entry per CDR3 protein. Among 1.5 million to 2 million distinct CDR3 sequences listed, around 50% were seen once. This entry is derived from a study of blood T cells in healthy people across ages. V lost 5 bases to trimming and J lost 7 bases; unmatched junction nucleotides: 14. This CDR3 region has 19 residues. In germline, CDR1 is SGHTA, CDR2 FQGNSA.

This TCR came from a woman between 40 and 50 years old in good health. J is TRBJ2-1 and V is TRBV7-2; the match to TRBD2 covers 16 bases. Sequencing used blood. CDR3 loop: CASSPTGTSGGAIRNEQFF. The CDR3 bases are TGTGCCAGCAGCCCCACCGGGACTAGCGGGGGGGCCATTAGAAATGAGCAGTTCTTC.